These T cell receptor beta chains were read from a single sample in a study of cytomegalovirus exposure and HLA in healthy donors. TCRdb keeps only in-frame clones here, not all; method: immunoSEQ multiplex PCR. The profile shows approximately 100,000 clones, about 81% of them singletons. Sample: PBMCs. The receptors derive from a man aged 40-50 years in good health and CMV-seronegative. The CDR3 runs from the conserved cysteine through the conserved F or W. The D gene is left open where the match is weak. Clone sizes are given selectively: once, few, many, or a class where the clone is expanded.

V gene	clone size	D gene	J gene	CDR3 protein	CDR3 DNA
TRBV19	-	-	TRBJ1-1	CASSPDPGTNEAFF	TGTGCCAGTAGTCCAGATCCCGGGACAAATGAAGCTTTCTTT
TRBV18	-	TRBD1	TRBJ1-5	CASSFQRGPEPQHF	TGTGCCAGCTCTTTCCAAAGGGGGCCGGAGCCCCAGCATTTT
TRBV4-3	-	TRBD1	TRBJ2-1	CASSRTGVNEQFF	TGCGCCAGCAGCCGGACAGGGGTTAATGAGCAGTTCTTC
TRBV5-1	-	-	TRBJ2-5	CASSLILDPETQYF	TGCGCCAGCAGCTTGATACTAGATCCCGAGACCCAGTACTTC
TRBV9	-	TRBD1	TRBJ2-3	CASSGRTGGTDTQYF	TGTGCCAGCAGCGGACGGACAGGGGGCACAGATACGCAGTATTTT
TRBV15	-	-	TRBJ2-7	CATSRAENVFEQYF	TGTGCCACCAGCAGAGCGGAGAACGTCTTCGAGCAGTACTTC
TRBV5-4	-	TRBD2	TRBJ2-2	CASSSGTSGGAAGELFF	TGTGCCAGCAGCTCCGGAACTAGCGGGGGGGCGGCCGGGGAGCTGTTTTTT
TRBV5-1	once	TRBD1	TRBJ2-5	CASSHTGARETQYF	TGCGCCAGCAGCCACACAGGGGCCAGGGAGACCCAGTACTTC
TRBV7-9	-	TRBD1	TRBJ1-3	CASSLGTGSAGNTIYF	TGTGCCAGCAGCCTCGGGACAGGGAGTGCTGGAAACACCATATATTTT
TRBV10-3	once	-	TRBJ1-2	CAITAGGGESSFYGYTF	TGTGCCATCACCGCTGGGGGAGGGGAGTCGTCCTTCTATGGCTACACCTTC
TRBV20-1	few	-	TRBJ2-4	CSARQGNIQYF	TGCAGTGCTAGACAGGGGAACATTCAGTACTTC
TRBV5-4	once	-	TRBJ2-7	CASSLDRAYEQYF	TGTGCCAGCAGCTTGGACAGGGCCTACGAGCAGTACTTC
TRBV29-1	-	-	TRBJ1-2	CSVAANYGYTF	TGCAGCGTGGCAGCTAACTATGGCTACACCTTC
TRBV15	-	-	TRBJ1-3	CATSRYPFSGNTIYF	TGTGCCACCAGCAGATATCCGTTCTCTGGAAACACCATATATTTT
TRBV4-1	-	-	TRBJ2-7	CASSQDLGGYEQYF	TGCGCCAGCAGCCAAGATCTGGGGGGTTACGAGCAGTACTTC
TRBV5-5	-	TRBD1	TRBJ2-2	CASSPRDRDTGELFF	TGTGCCAGCAGCCCCCGGGACAGGGACACCGGGGAGCTGTTTTTT
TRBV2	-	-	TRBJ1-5	CASSDTPVPNQPQHF	TGTGCCAGCAGTGACACTCCGGTCCCCAATCAGCCCCAGCATTTT
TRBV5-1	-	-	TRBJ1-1	CASSLPGVQSGMNTEAFF	TGCGCCAGCAGCTTGCCCGGAGTTCAAAGTGGAATGAACACTGAAGCTTTCTTT
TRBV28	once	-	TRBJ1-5	CASRQGGSNQPQHF	TGTGCCAGCAGACAGGGAGGGAGCAATCAGCCCCAGCATTTT
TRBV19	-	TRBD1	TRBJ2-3	CASSTLWTGSTDTQYF	TGTGCCAGTAGTACCCTCTGGACAGGCTCCACAGATACGCAGTATTTT
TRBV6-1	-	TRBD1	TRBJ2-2	CASKQGATGELFF	TGTGCCAGCAAGCAGGGGGCCACCGGGGAGCTGTTTTTT
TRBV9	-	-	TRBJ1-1	CASSASGANTEAFF	TGTGCCAGCAGCGCGTCCGGAGCTAACACTGAAGCTTTCTTT
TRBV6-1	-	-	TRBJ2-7	CASSEEGASYEQYF	TGTGCCAGCAGTGAAGAGGGAGCCTCCTACGAGCAGTACTTC
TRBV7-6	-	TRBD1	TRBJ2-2	CASSWTGGEASNTGELFF	TGTGCCAGCAGCTGGACAGGGGGGGAAGCTAGTAACACCGGGGAGCTGTTTTTT
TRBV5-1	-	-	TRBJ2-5	CASSLRRGQAGDYQETQYF	TGCGCCAGCAGCTTGAGGCGGGGGCAGGCTGGGGACTACCAAGAGACCCAGTACTTC
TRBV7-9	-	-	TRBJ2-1	CASSLGVGGPNNEQFF	TGTGCCAGCAGCCTCGGGGTAGGGGGTCCCAACAATGAGCAGTTCTTC
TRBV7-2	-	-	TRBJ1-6	CASSGETGASPLHF	TGTGCCAGCAGTGGTGAGACAGGAGCTTCACCCCTCCACTTT
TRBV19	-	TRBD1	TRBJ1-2	CASKGGQLYGYTF	TGTGCCAGTAAAGGGGGACAGCTCTATGGCTACACCTTC
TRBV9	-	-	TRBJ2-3	CASSVARQVQGDTQYF	TGTGCCAGCAGCGTAGCGAGACAAGTACAGGGAGATACGCAGTATTTT
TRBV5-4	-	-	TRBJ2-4	CASSLAGTKNIQYF	TGTGCCAGCAGCTTGGCGGGAACCAAAAACATTCAGTACTTC
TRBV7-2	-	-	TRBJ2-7	CASSLATLLYEQYF	TGTGCCAGCAGCTTAGCGACTCTGCTCTACGAGCAGTACTTC
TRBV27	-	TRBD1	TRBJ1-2	CASIYRDRSHGYTF	TGTGCCAGCATTTACCGGGACAGATCGCATGGCTACACCTTC
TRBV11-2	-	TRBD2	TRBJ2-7	CASSLGVPGLAGMDEQYF	TGTGCCAGCAGCTTAGGGGTCCCGGGACTAGCGGGGATGGACGAGCAGTACTTC
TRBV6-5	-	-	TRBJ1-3	CASSLTRNSGNTIYF	TGTGCCAGCAGTTTGACACGGAACTCTGGAAACACCATATATTTT
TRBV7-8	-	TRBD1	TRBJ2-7	CASSSPGQGTYEQYF	TGTGCCAGCAGCTCCCCGGGACAGGGGACCTACGAGCAGTACTTC
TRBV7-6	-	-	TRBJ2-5	CASSLSWGSQETQYF	TGTGCCAGCAGCCTCAGTTGGGGCAGCCAAGAGACCCAGTACTTC
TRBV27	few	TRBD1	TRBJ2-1	CASSKLGDSSYNEQFF	TGTGCCAGCAGTAAGTTGGGGGACAGCTCCTACAATGAGCAGTTCTTC
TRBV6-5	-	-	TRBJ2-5	CASSYSPGFPETQYF	TGTGCCAGCAGTTACTCGCCAGGGTTCCCAGAGACCCAGTACTTC
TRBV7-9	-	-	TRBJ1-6	CASRGSGLYNSPLHF	TGTGCCAGCAGGGGGTCGGGACTATATAATTCACCCCTCCACTTT
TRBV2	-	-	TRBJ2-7	CASSVRGWEQYF	TGTGCCAGCAGTGTTCGGGGTTGGGAGCAGTACTTC
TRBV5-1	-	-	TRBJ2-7	CASSSGSYEQYF	TGCGCCAGCAGCTCTGGGAGCTACGAGCAGTACTTC
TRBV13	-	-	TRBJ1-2	CASRGGTLGYTF	TGTGCCAGCAGGGGGGGGACACTAGGCTACACCTTC
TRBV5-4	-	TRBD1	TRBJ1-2	CASSLPGQGAGYTF	TGTGCCAGCAGCTTACCCGGACAGGGGGCCGGCTACACCTTC
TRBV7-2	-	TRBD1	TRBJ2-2	CASSLTGGTGELFF	TGTGCCAGCAGCCTTACAGGGGGCACCGGGGAGCTGTTTTTT
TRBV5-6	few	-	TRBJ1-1	CASSPGFGTEAFF	TGTGCCAGCAGCCCAGGGTTTGGGACTGAAGCTTTCTTT
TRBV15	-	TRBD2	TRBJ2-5	CATSRALTSDATGQYF	TGTGCCACCAGCAGGGCCCTGACTAGCGACGCCACCGGGCAGTACTTC
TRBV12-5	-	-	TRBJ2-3	CASGLGRVSTDTQYF	TGTGCTAGTGGTTTGGGCCGGGTCTCCACAGATACGCAGTATTTT
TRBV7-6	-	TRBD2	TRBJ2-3	CASSLGLAGAPTDTQYF	TGTGCCAGCAGCCTTGGACTAGCGGGGGCCCCAACAGATACGCAGTATTTT
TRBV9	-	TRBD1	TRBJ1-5	CASSEGTGQNQPQHF	TGTGCCAGCAGCGAAGGGACAGGGCAAAATCAGCCCCAGCATTTT
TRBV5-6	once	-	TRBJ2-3	CASSLGAGASTDTQYF	TGTGCCAGCAGCTTGGGGGCGGGGGCGAGCACAGATACGCAGTATTTT
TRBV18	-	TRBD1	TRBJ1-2	CASSPDRGNDGYTF	TGTGCCAGCTCGCCTGACAGGGGTAACGATGGCTACACCTTC
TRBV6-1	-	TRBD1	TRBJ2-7	CASSGDRVREQYF	TGTGCCAGCAGCGGGGACAGGGTGAGGGAGCAGTACTTC
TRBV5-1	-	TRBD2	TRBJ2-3	CASQFRGSGTDTQYF	TGCGCCAGTCAGTTCCGCGGGAGCGGCACAGATACGCAGTATTTT